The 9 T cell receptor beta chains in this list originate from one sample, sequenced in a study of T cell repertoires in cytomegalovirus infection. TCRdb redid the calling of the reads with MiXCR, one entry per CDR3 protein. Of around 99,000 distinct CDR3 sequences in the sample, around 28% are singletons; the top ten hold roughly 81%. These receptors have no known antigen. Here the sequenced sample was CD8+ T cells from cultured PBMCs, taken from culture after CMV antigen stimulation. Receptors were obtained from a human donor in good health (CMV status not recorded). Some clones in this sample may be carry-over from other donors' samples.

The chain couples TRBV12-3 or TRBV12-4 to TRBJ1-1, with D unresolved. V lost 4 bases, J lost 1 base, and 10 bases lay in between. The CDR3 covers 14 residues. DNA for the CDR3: TGTGCCAGCAGTTCAAACATAGGGAACACTGAAGCTTTCTTT. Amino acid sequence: CASSSNIGNTEAFF.

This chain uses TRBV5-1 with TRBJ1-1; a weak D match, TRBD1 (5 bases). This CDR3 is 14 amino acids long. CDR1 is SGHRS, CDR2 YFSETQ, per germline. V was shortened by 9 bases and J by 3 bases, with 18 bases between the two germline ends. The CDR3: CATRPGSVDTEAFF. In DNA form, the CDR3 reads TGCGCCACCCGCCCAGGGTCGGTCGACACTGAAGCTTTCTTT.

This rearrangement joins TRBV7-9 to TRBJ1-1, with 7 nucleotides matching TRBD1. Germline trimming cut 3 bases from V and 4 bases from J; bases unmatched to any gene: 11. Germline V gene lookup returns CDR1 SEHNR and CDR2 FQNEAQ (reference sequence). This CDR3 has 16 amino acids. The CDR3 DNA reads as TGTGCCAGCAGCTTCCCCCAGGGGGATCTGGGCACTGAAGCTTTCTTT. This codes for CASSFPQGDLGTEAFF.

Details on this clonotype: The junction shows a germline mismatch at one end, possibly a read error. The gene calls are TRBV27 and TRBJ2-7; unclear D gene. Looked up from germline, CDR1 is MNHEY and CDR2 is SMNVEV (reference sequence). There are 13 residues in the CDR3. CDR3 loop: CTSSLGLGYEQYF. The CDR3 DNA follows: TGTACCAGCAGTTTAGGTCTGGGCTACGAGCAGTACTTC.

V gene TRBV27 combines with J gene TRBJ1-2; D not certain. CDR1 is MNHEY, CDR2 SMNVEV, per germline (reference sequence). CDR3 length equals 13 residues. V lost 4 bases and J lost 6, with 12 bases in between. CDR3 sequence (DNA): TGTGCCAGCAGTTCCGGCCCTGGGGATGGCTACACCTTC. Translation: CASSSGPGDGYTF.

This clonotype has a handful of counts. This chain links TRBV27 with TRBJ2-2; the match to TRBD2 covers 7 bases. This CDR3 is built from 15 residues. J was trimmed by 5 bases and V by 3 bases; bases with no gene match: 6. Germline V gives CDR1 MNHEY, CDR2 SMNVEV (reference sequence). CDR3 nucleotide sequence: TGTGCCAGCAGTTTTCACGGCGGGGGTACCGGGGAGCTGTTTTTT. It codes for CASSFHGGGTGELFF.

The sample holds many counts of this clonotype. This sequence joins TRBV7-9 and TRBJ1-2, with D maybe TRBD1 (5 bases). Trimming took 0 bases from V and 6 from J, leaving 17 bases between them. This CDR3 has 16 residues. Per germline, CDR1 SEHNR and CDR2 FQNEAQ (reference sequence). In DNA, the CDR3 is TGTGCCAGCAGCTTAGCCGGTCGGGGGGGAAGGGATGGCTACACCTTC. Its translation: CASSLAGRGGRDGYTF.

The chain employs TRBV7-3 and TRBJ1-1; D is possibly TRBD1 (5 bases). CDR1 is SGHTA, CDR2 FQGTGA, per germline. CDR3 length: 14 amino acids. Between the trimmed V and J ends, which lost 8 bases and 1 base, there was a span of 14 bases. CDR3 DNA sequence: TGTGCCAGCTCTCCGGGGCCGGGGAACACTGAAGCTTTCTTT. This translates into CASSPGPGNTEAFF.

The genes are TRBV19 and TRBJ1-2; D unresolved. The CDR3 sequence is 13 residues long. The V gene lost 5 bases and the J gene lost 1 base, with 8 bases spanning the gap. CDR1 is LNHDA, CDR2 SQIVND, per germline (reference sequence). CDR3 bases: TGTGCCAGTAGTTTCTCCGATAACTATGGCTACACCTTC. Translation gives CASSFSDNYGYTF.